These 11 T cell receptor beta chains originate from one sample sequenced in a study of tumor and adjacent non-tumor tissue in lung cancer. The template was RNA from unsorted bulk tissue. A modified ARM-PCR protocol with three rounds of nested PCR amplified TCRbeta. TCRdb ran MiXCR on the multiplex PCR reads and lists one entry per CDR3 protein. The table shows around 210,000 distinct CDR3 sequences, with roughly 70% occurring only once. The sample was lung tumor tissue. The receptors come from a man between 60 and 70 years old with non-small cell lung cancer.

On this clonotype: The junction departs from the called germline gene at one end, perhaps through a read error. V gene TRBV4-1 combines with J gene TRBJ2-6; D remains unclear. This CDR3 region has 19 residues. Germline lookup yields CDR1 MGHRA and CDR2 YSYEKL. The CDR3 loop reads CASTQLGLQDPSGANVLTF. CDR3 in DNA: TGCGCCAGCACCCAACTCGGGTTGCAGGATCCCTCTGGGGCCAACGTCCTGACTTTC.

Concerning this clonotype itself: This could be a read error, since a much larger clone is one nucleotide away. A read error is likely, as this CDR3 ends without the conserved phenylalanine or tryptophan. This chain joins TRBV12-3 or TRBV12-4 and TRBJ2-5, with D perhaps being TRBD1 or TRBD2 (5 bases each). The CDR3 sequence is 14 residues long. V lost 1 base to trimming and J lost 5 bases, with 11 bases between them. The CDR3 nucleotides read TGTGCCAGCAGTTTAGGCCTGGGGACGGAGACCCAGTACATC. It yields the protein CASSLGLGTETQYI.

The chain joins TRBV20-1 to TRBJ1-3; D is uncertain. Deletions cut 5 bases from V and 10 bases from J, with 15 bases between. CDR3 size: 12 residues. Germline values: CDR1 DFQATT, CDR2 SNEGSKA (reference sequence). CDR3 sequence (DNA): TGCAGTGCTCGGAGACGTGGATATACCATATATTTT. This gives the protein CSARRRGYTIYF.

Concerning this clonotype: It is likely a read error, because the conserved phenylalanine at the end of the CDR3 is missing. This sequence joins TRBV11-2 and TRBJ1-1; no reliable D call. CDR1 and CDR2 (germline): SGHAT, FQNNGV. This CDR3 region has 11 residues. In nucleotides, the CDR3 is TGTGCAAGCAGCCCGGCACGAGAAGCTTTCCTT. It encodes CASSPAREAFL.

This clonotype was detected many times. The J gene is TRBJ1-1, the V gene TRBV6-5; no reliable D call. The CDR3 has 12 residues. The V gene lost 8 bases and the J gene lost 4 bases, with 11 bases spanning the gap. Germline V gives CDR1 MNHEY, CDR2 SVGAGI. CDR3 DNA: TGTGCCAGCCAGAAGCGAGGCACTGAAGCTTTCTTT. It yields the protein CASQKRGTEAFF.

In DNA form, the CDR3 reads TGCGCCAGCAGCCAAGAGCTTAGCGGGAGTGCCGGGGAGCTGTTTTTT. Translated: CASSQELSGSAGELFF. The chain links TRBV4-3 to TRBJ2-2, with 9 bases identical to TRBD2. The V gene end was trimmed by 0 bases and the J gene end by 6 bases; junction bases not matched to a gene: 5. This CDR3 is 16 amino acids long. Looked up from germline, CDR1 is LGHNA and CDR2 is YSLEER.

The CDR3 here is CASSLEVGEAFF. The CDR3 DNA follows: TGTGCCAGCAGTTTAGAGGTGGGAGAAGCTTTCTTT. The chain couples TRBV12-3 or TRBV12-4 to TRBJ1-1; no clear D gene. The V and J ends lost 1 base and 8 bases respectively, with 8 bases between them. There are 12 residues in the CDR3.

This clonotype was recorded a few times. This chain uses TRBV20-1 with TRBJ2-7; D not certain. CDR1 is DFQATT and CDR2 is SNEGSKA in the germline V gene (reference sequence). V lost 2 bases and J 3 bases, leaving 11 bases between the germline ends. The CDR3 extends over 13 amino acids. In DNA, the CDR3 is TGCAGTGCTAGAACCAGTAACCTCTACGAGCAGTACTTC. This sequence encodes CSARTSNLYEQYF.

This chain joins TRBV28 and TRBJ2-7; tentatively, D is TRBD2 (6 bases). The CDR3 sequence is 14 residues long. CDR1 MDHEN and CDR2 SYDVKM come from the germline V gene. V was pared by 4 bases and J by 3 bases, with 13 bases between. CDR3 loop: CASSSHRGYYEQYF. For the CDR3, the DNA is TGTGCCAGCAGTTCCCACCGGGGGTACTACGAGCAGTACTTC.

Turning to this clonotype: With a much larger clone just one base away, this may be a read error. The rearrangement joins TRBV29-1 to TRBJ2-3; TRBD1 or TRBD2 may be the D gene (6 bases each). The CDR3 runs to 16 residues. Germline V gene sequence: CDR1 SQVTM, CDR2 ANQGSEA. CDR3 coding DNA: TGCCGCGTTGCCGGGGGCGCCGGGTCCCGCACAGATACGCAGTATTTT. This sequence encodes CRVAGGAGSRTDTQYF.

Note on this clonotype: A much larger clonotype is one base distant, so this may be a read error. The rearrangement links TRBV4-2 to TRBJ2-6; TRBD1 agrees at 10 bases. Looked up from germline, CDR1 is LGHNA and CDR2 is YNFKEQ. The CDR3 length is 19 residues. This CDR3 reads CVSSQGIGTGASGANVLTF. CDR3 sequence (DNA): TGTGTCAGCAGCCAAGGTATCGGGACAGGGGCCTCTGGGGCCAACGTCCTGACTTTC.